Following are 2 T cell receptor beta chains from one sample sequenced in a study of cytomegalovirus exposure and HLA in healthy donors. PCR primers comprised 60 Vbeta and 13 Jbeta primers. Clones were sequenced by immunoSEQ multiplex PCR, and TCRdb holds only the in-frame ones, with some missing. The data contain under 300,000 clones, roughly 85% of them singletons. Sequencing was performed on PBMCs. The receptors originated from a man aged 40-49 years in good health and CMV-seropositive.

The gene calls are TRBV21-1 and TRBJ2-3; the table assigns TRBD1, which was not confirmed against the DNA. TRBV21-1 is tagged as a pseudogene. CDR3 length: 14 residues. The CDR3 spells CASTTGGSTDTQYF. CDR3 bases: TGTGCCAGCACGACAGGGGGTAGCACAGATACGCAGTATTTT.

Only one count was recorded for this clone. The chain links TRBV14 to TRBJ1-2, with 7 bases aligning to TRBD1. The V gene end was trimmed by 6 bases and the J gene end by 8 bases; junction bases not matched to a gene: 15. CDR3 length: 15 amino acids. Per the germline V gene, CDR1 is SGHDN and CDR2 is FVKESK. The CDR3 reads CASRPTGEGARGYTF. As DNA, the CDR3 is TGTGCCAGCAGACCAACCGGCGAGGGGGCTCGGGGCTACACCTTC.